Following are 26 T cell receptor beta chains from one sample sequenced in a study of identical twins. TCRdb processed the 5' RACE reads anew with MiXCR; each CDR3 protein has one entry. Of a few hundred thousand distinct CDR3 sequences in the sample, around 20% were seen once. The sequenced sample was naive T cells sorted from blood. The receptors shown here come from a man aged 50-59 years in good health.

This clonotype was observed once. This chain connects TRBV9 to TRBJ2-1; TRBD2 might be the D (6 bases). The V end lost 3 bases, the J end lost 3 bases, and 13 bases lay between the germline ends. Germline CDR1 and CDR2: SGDLS and YYNGEE. The CDR3 is 15 residues long. CDR3 protein: CASSAYGGGYNEQFF. The CDR3 DNA reads TGTGCCAGCAGCGCGTACGGGGGTGGCTACAATGAGCAGTTCTTC.

Many counts were recorded for this clonotype. DNA for the CDR3: TGTGCCAGCAGCCCCGTGCAGCGGACATTACTCTCCTACGAGCAGTACTTC. It yields the protein CASSPVQRTLLSYEQYF. V is TRBV28 and J is TRBJ2-7; D could derive from TRBD1 or TRBD2 (5 bases each). The CDR3 loop spans 17 amino acids. Trimming cost V 6 bases and J 0 bases, with 21 bases left between them. Germline V gene data show CDR1 as MDHEN and CDR2 as SYDVKM.

This chain links TRBV9 with TRBJ1-2; tentatively, D is TRBD1 (5 bases). Germline CDR1 SGDLS, CDR2 YYNGEE. The CDR3 has 13 amino acids. Between the trimmed V and J ends, which lost 3 bases and 6 bases, there was a span of 12 bases. CDR3 protein: CASSARQFNGYTF. The DNA of the CDR3 is TGTGCCAGCAGCGCGAGACAGTTCAATGGCTACACCTTC.

This clonotype was observed a few times. The CDR3 DNA follows: TGTGCCAGCAGTTTATCGAGTTCCCAGACAGGGGGATACGAGCAGTACTTC. It is translated as CASSLSSSQTGGYEQYF. J is TRBJ2-7 and V is TRBV27; 9 positions agree with TRBD1. Per the germline V gene, CDR1 is MNHEY and CDR2 is SMNVEV (reference sequence). The CDR3 has 17 amino acids. Trimming removed 0 bases from V and 4 bases from J; junction bases left unmatched: 10.

The rearrangement uses TRBV6-2 or TRBV6-3 and TRBJ2-7; 7 nucleotides match TRBD2. Germline values: CDR1 MNHEY, CDR2 SVGEGT. This CDR3 comprises 15 residues. V gave up 3 bases and J gave up 4 bases; unmatched junction bases: 9. DNA for the CDR3: TGTGCCAGCAGTTATAGGCTAGCGGTGGATTACGAGCAGTACTTC. Translation: CASSYRLAVDYEQYF.

This clonotype was recorded many times. V and J are TRBV6-1 and TRBJ1-1; D uncertain. The CDR3 loop spans 15 amino acids. Germline CDR1 reads MNHNS; CDR2 reads SASEGT. The V end lost 3 bases, the J end lost 1 base, and 12 bases lay between the germline ends. Here the CDR3 DNA reads TGTGCCAGCAGTGACGGTCGGGCGGGGAACACTGAAGCTTTCTTT. It is translated as CASSDGRAGNTEAFF.

This clonotype has a handful of counts. The chain joins TRBV9 to TRBJ2-7, with 9 bases that match TRBD1. There are 14 residues in the CDR3. The germline V gene encodes CDR1 SGDLS and CDR2 YYNGEE. After removal of 0 bases from V and 2 bases from J, the junction contained 0 bases not matched to a gene. CDR3 in amino acids: CASSVGTGAYEQYF. The CDR3 DNA is TGTGCCAGCAGCGTAGGGACAGGGGCCTACGAGCAGTACTTC.

The chain uses TRBV6-5 and TRBJ2-1; TRBD2 matches 8 bases. The CDR3 has 17 residues. The V and J ends lost 0 bases and 5 bases, in that order; junction bases with no gene match: 9. Germline CDR1 is MNHEY and CDR2 is SVGAGI. CDR3 in amino acids: CASSYSIGTRSDNEQFF. The CDR3 nucleotides read TGTGCCAGCAGTTACTCGATCGGGACTAGGTCGGACAATGAGCAGTTCTTC.

This clonotype was seen a few times. The junction departs from germline at one end; a sequencing error may be responsible. The chain uses TRBV6-1 and TRBJ1-2; a possible D gene is TRBD1 (6 bases). The CDR3 runs 14 residues. Per germline, CDR1 MNHNS and CDR2 SASEGT. CDR3 residues: CASRPTGFTYRYTF. Here the CDR3 DNA reads TGTGCCAGCAGACCGACAGGTTTCACCTATCGCTACACCTTC.

This clonotype occurred a few times. V is TRBV12-3 or TRBV12-4 and J is TRBJ2-1, with 9 bases identical to TRBD2. The CDR3 is 16 residues long. Trimming took 6 bases from V and 4 from J; bases not matched to a gene: 10. CDR3 sequence reads: CASSPGGGDGYNEQFF. The CDR3 DNA is TGTGCCAGCAGCCCGGGCGGGGGGGACGGATACAATGAGCAGTTCTTC.

This clonotype appeared a few times. The chain carries TRBV20-1 and TRBJ1-5; D might be TRBD1 (5 bases). The length of the CDR3 is 15 residues. Germline V gene sequence: CDR1 DFQATT, CDR2 SNEGSKA (reference sequence). The V gene lost 1 base and the J gene lost 6 bases, with 16 bases spanning the gap. The CDR3 is CSARGRGAGVQPQHF. Written as DNA, the CDR3 is TGCAGTGCTAGAGGTCGAGGGGCCGGGGTTCAGCCCCAGCATTTT.

The V call is TRBV7-2, the J call TRBJ2-3; 10 bases map to TRBD2. CDR3 length: 17 amino acids. CDR1 is SGHTA and CDR2 is FQGNSA in the germline V gene. The V segment lost 1 base and the J segment 1 base; nucleotides outside the gene matches: 5. The CDR3 region is CASSLVASGRGTDTQYF. Written as DNA, the CDR3 is TGTGCCAGCAGCTTAGTTGCTAGCGGGAGAGGCACAGATACGCAGTATTTT.

V usage is TRBV5-1 and J usage is TRBJ2-7, with D maybe TRBD1 (6 bases). Germline CDR1 reads SGHRS; CDR2 reads YFSETQ. V shed 4 bases and J shed 6 bases, with 23 bases lying between them. The CDR3 is 16 amino acids. CDR3 residues: CASSREPGQPPPEQYF. CDR3 nucleotides: TGCGCCAGCAGCCGCGAGCCGGGACAACCCCCTCCCGAGCAGTACTTC.

The chain is built from TRBV4-2 and TRBJ1-1; 7 bases map to TRBD1. The V gene's germline CDR1 is LGHNA and CDR2 YNFKEQ. The CDR3 contains 13 residues. V shed 6 bases and J 3 bases; nucleotides not matched to a gene: 4. As DNA, the CDR3 is TGTGCCAGCAGACAGGGGCGAGACACTGAAGCTTTCTTT. Translation gives CASRQGRDTEAFF.

J is TRBJ2-1 and V is TRBV12-3 or TRBV12-4; D gene unclear. Deletions cut 5 bases from V and 5 bases from J, with 7 bases between. The CDR3 contains 12 residues. The CDR3 coding sequence is TGTGCCAGCAGTCTATTCGACAATGAGCAGTTCTTC. Its translation: CASSLFDNEQFF.

Only a few counts were recorded for this clonotype. CDR3 DNA: TGCAGTGCTAGAGATCTTAGCGGGGGCCATTCCTACGAGCAGTACTTC. Its protein is CSARDLSGGHSYEQYF. The chain links TRBV20-1 to TRBJ2-7; 9 bases are shared with TRBD2. Germline CDR1 DFQATT, CDR2 SNEGSKA (reference sequence). This CDR3 is 16 amino acids long. After removal of 0 bases from V and 1 base from J, the junction contained 7 bases not matched to a gene.

Ten or more counts support this clonotype. The rearrangement uses TRBV29-1 and TRBJ2-3; TRBD2 matches 10 bases. The CDR3 length is 14 residues. The V gene end was trimmed by 6 bases and the J gene end by 6 bases; junction bases not matched to a gene: 9. The germline CDR1 and CDR2 sequences are SQVTM and ANQGSEA. For the CDR3, the DNA is TGCAGCGTCAGAGCGGGGGGGCCAACGGATACGCAGTATTTT. Its protein product is CSVRAGGPTDTQYF.

This clonotype was seen a few times. V usage is TRBV29-1 and J usage is TRBJ1-6; D gene ambiguous. Germline CDR1 is SQVTM and CDR2 is ANQGSEA. V was clipped by 5 bases and J by 6 bases, with 14 bases between them. The CDR3 is 14 amino acids. In DNA form, the CDR3 reads TGCAGCGTTCAAGGTCGGGATCTTAATTCACCCCTCCACTTT. Residues: CSVQGRDLNSPLHF.

In its sample, this clonotype was seen a few times. The chain has TRBV20-1 and TRBJ2-1, with 12 bases fitting TRBD2. CDR1 DFQATT and CDR2 SNEGSKA come from the germline V gene (reference sequence). Losses at the gene ends were 6 bases for V and 4 bases for J; bases not matched to a gene: 4. This CDR3 has 14 amino acids. The CDR3 here is CSAILAGGYNEQFF. The CDR3 nucleotides read TGCAGTGCCATTCTAGCGGGAGGGTACAATGAGCAGTTCTTC.

The chain couples TRBV27 to TRBJ2-1, with D maybe TRBD1 (5 bases). The CDR3 totals 15 residues. V lost 2 bases and J lost 1, with 9 bases in between. Germline V lookup: CDR1 MNHEY, CDR2 SMNVEV (reference sequence). The CDR3 sequence: CASSLNQGSYNEQFF. The CDR3 coding sequence is TGTGCCAGCAGTTTAAATCAGGGATCCTACAATGAGCAGTTCTTC.

This clonotype has more than one count but fewer than ten. This chain links TRBV7-2 with TRBJ2-1, with D unclear. Trimming took 6 bases from V and 4 from J, leaving 7 bases between them. Germline V gives CDR1 SGHTA, CDR2 FQGNSA. The CDR3 runs to 12 residues. The CDR3 loop is CASSNTYNEQFF. The CDR3 coding sequence is TGTGCCAGCAGTAATACGTACAATGAGCAGTTCTTC. Full variable domain (outside the CDR3, taken from reference TRBV7-2 and TRBJ2-1): GAGVSQSPSNKVTEKGKDVELRCDPISGHTALYWYRQSLGQGLEFLIYFQGNSAPDKSGLPSDRFSAERTGGSVSTLTIQRTQQEDSAVYLCASSNTYNEQFFGPGTRLTVL.

The sample holds a few counts of this clonotype. V usage is TRBV29-1 and J usage is TRBJ2-1; D is unresolved. This CDR3 is built from 14 residues. V was pared by 6 bases and J by 3 bases, with 15 bases between. Germline V gene lookup returns CDR1 SQVTM and CDR2 ANQGSEA. In DNA, the CDR3 is TGCAGCGTCCCAGGCGAAAGACACTACAATGAGCAGTTCTTC. Translating it yields CSVPGERHYNEQFF.

A note on this clonotype: A junction boundary mismatches the germline segment, possibly from a read error. The rearrangement links TRBV20-1 to TRBJ1-3; 7 nucleotides align to TRBD1. CDR1 is DFQATT and CDR2 is SNEGSKA in the germline V gene (reference sequence). The length of the CDR3 is 14 residues. This CDR3 is CSARPGTAGNTIYF. For the CDR3, the DNA is TGTAGTGCTAGGCCCGGGACAGCTGGAAACACCATATATTTT.

This clonotype came up a few times. V and J are TRBV7-6 and TRBJ2-7; TRBD2 aligns across 10 bases. This CDR3 is 15 amino acids long. The germline V gene encodes CDR1 SGHVS and CDR2 FNYEAQ. Losses at the gene ends were 4 bases for V and 1 base for J; bases not matched to a gene: 4. CDR3 residues: CASSSLAGESYEQYF. DNA of the CDR3: TGTGCCAGCAGCTCTCTAGCGGGGGAATCCTACGAGCAGTACTTC.

CDR3 DNA: TGTGCCAGCAGTCAGGGGGTCGACTCTGGGGCCAACGTCCTGACTTTC. It yields the protein CASSQGVDSGANVLTF. The gene calls are TRBV25-1 and TRBJ2-6; 7 nucleotides align to TRBD1. The germline CDR1 and CDR2 sequences are MGHDK and SYGVNS. The CDR3 has 16 residues. J lost 0 bases, V lost 5 bases, and 4 bases had no gene match.

This clonotype was detected ten times or more. The V and J genes are TRBV6-5 and TRBJ1-3; D remains unclear. The CDR3 runs to 13 residues. Trimming removed 4 bases at V and 0 bases at J, with 4 bases between. Germline loops: CDR1 MNHEY, CDR2 SVGAGI. CDR3 amino acids: CASSLNSGNTIYF. As DNA, the CDR3 is TGTGCCAGCAGTTTGAACTCTGGAAACACCATATATTTT.